A single sample gave rise to the 20 T cell receptor beta chains below, sequenced in a study of T-cell reconstitution after alpha-beta-depleted transplantation in children. Researchers prepared the TCRbeta library using unique molecular identifiers, the study reports. TCRdb redid the calling of the PCR reads with MiXCR, one entry per CDR3 protein. The table includes roughly 610,000 distinct CDR3 sequences, roughly 10% detected once. The material sequenced was PBMCs from the stem cell graft donor, taken from the stem cell graft. These receptors were collected from a human donor who donated a stem cell graft to a child with acute myeloid leukemia.

This clonotype came up many times. This chain connects TRBV10-3 to TRBJ1-1; TRBD1 is a possible D gene (6 bases). The CDR3 length is 14 residues. Germline V gives CDR1 ENHRY, CDR2 SYGVKD. Trimming stripped 6 bases from V and 3 bases from J, with 14 bases between. Here the CDR3 DNA reads TGTGCCATCAGGAGGGACAAAAGGGACACTGAAGCTTTCTTT. Its translation: CAIRRDKRDTEAFF.

This clonotype was detected a few times. The chain joins TRBV20-1 to TRBJ2-3, with D unresolved. The CDR3 is made up of 14 amino acids. The germline V gene encodes CDR1 DFQATT and CDR2 SNEGSKA (reference sequence). V gave up 3 bases and J gave up 5 bases, with 15 bases separating them. CDR3 bases: TGCAGTGCTAGTCACACTCTAACGTTAGATACGCAGTATTTT. It is translated as CSASHTLTLDTQYF.

This clonotype was found many times. V is TRBV29-1 and J is TRBJ2-1; D gene unclear. The CDR3 contains 13 residues. The V gene's germline CDR1 is SQVTM and CDR2 ANQGSEA. Trimming left V 6 bases short and J 6 bases short, with 15 bases between. CDR3 DNA sequence: TGCAGCGTCGGGTGGCAGGCAGCCAATGAGCAGTTCTTC. Protein product: CSVGWQAANEQFF.

In this sample, this clonotype turned up many times. This rearrangement joins TRBV29-1 to TRBJ1-1; no clear D. V shed 0 bases and J shed 3 bases, with 8 bases lying between them. The CDR3 is 13 amino acids. From germline, CDR1 is SQVTM and CDR2 ANQGSEA. The CDR3 sequence is CSVEEWKDTEAFF. The CDR3 coding sequence is TGCAGCGTTGAAGAATGGAAGGACACTGAAGCTTTCTTT.

This clonotype was seen repeatedly, ten times or more. This chain links TRBV28 with TRBJ1-4; 9 bases are shared with TRBD1. Trimming at V came to 7 bases and at J to 11 bases, leaving 11 bases not matched to a gene. Germline V gene sequence: CDR1 MDHEN, CDR2 SYDVKM. The CDR3 sequence is 14 residues long. The CDR3 nucleotides read TGTGCCAGCACCACCTGGACAGGGGAGGAGAAACTGTTTTTT. It is translated as CASTTWTGEEKLFF. Supplemented by reference TRBV28 and TRBJ1-4, the full variable domain reads DVKVTQSSRYLVKRTGEKVFLECVQDMDHENMFWYRQDPGLGLRLIYFSYDVKMKEKGDIPEGYSVSREKKERFSLILESASTNQTSMYLCASTTWTGEEKLFFGSGTQLSVL.

In this sample, this clonotype turned up a few times. The rearrangement links TRBV5-1 to TRBJ2-2, with a tentative D call TRBD1 (7 bases). Per germline, CDR1 SGHRS and CDR2 YFSETQ. The CDR3 is 15 residues long. Trimming cost V 4 bases and J 0 bases, with 10 bases left between them. The CDR3 bases are TGCGCCAGCAGCGCGGGACAGTCGAACACCGGGGAGCTGTTTTTT. It translates to CASSAGQSNTGELFF.

In this sample, this clonotype turned up many times. This chain uses TRBV19 with TRBJ1-3, with no clear D. V was trimmed by 9 bases and J by 0 bases, leaving 9 bases between them. Per germline, CDR1 LNHDA and CDR2 SQIVND (reference sequence). CDR3 size: 13 residues. The chain's CDR3 is CASSRDSGNTIYF. The CDR3 DNA follows: TGTGCCAGCAGCCGGGACTCTGGAAACACCATATATTTT.

V and J are TRBV14 and TRBJ2-5, with D hard to call. V was shortened by 0 bases and J by 1 base, with 9 bases between the two germline ends. The germline V gene has CDR1 SGHDN and CDR2 FVKESK. The CDR3 is 15 amino acids. The CDR3 DNA is TGTGCCAGCAGCCAAGATCGGCGACCCCAAGAGACCCAGTACTTC. It codes for CASSQDRRPQETQYF.

The V call is TRBV5-1, the J call TRBJ2-1, with 8 bases lining up with TRBD1. The germline gives CDR1 SGHRS, CDR2 YFSETQ. The CDR3 has 15 residues. V lost 4 bases and J lost 9; bases outside the gene matches: 12. CDR3 nucleotides: TGCGCCAGCAGCCCAGGGACAGGCCTTGCTGGTGAGCAGTTCTTC. Amino acids: CASSPGTGLAGEQFF.

This CDR3 is CASSLPASSNEQYF. CDR3 DNA sequence: TGCGCCAGCAGCCTCCCGGCCTCGAGTAACGAGCAGTACTTC. The genes are TRBV5-1 and TRBJ2-7; D remains unclear. V was clipped by 4 bases and J by 5 bases, with 16 bases between them. Germline V gene data show CDR1 as SGHRS and CDR2 as YFSETQ. The CDR3 sequence is 14 residues long.

This clonotype has just a few counts. The chain has TRBV3-1 and TRBJ2-2; 8 bases fit TRBD2. This CDR3 comprises 15 residues. The J segment lost 2 bases and the V segment lost 3 bases, leaving 2 bases of the junction unmatched. Germline V CDR1 and CDR2: LGHDT, YNNKEL (reference sequence). The CDR3 spells CASSHGTRNTGELFF. CDR3 coding DNA: TGTGCCAGCAGCCACGGGACTAGAAACACCGGGGAGCTGTTTTTT.

The table lists this clonotype with many counts. The chain carries TRBV2 and TRBJ2-1, with 10 nucleotides matching TRBD1. The germline V gene encodes CDR1 SNHLY and CDR2 FYNNEI. Losses at the gene ends were 6 bases for V and 8 bases for J; bases not matched to a gene: 4. The CDR3 sequence is 13 residues long. CDR3 amino acids: CASRRQGAHEQFF. CDR3 sequence (DNA): TGTGCCAGCAGAAGACAGGGGGCCCATGAGCAGTTCTTC.

This clonotype was observed a few times. This chain uses TRBV12-3 or TRBV12-4 with TRBJ1-5, with D unresolved. The ends were cut back, 5 bases at V and 6 bases at J, with 11 bases in the middle. The CDR3 is 13 amino acids. The CDR3 bases are TGTGCCAGCAGTCGTCGGGATAGTCAGCCCCAGCATTTT. It specifies CASSRRDSQPQHF.

At least ten counts were recorded for this clonotype. The chain carries TRBV7-2 and TRBJ2-1, with a possible D match to TRBD2 (5 bases). Germline assignment: CDR1 SGHTA and CDR2 FQGNSA. The CDR3 is 12 amino acids. V was trimmed by 1 base and J by 10 bases, leaving 8 bases between them. This CDR3 is CASSLVVAEQFF. The CDR3 DNA reads TGTGCCAGCAGCTTAGTGGTAGCGGAGCAGTTCTTC.

Only a few counts were recorded for this clonotype. The gene calls are TRBV12-3 or TRBV12-4 and TRBJ1-3; D not certain. The length of the CDR3 is 14 residues. Trimming took off 4 bases at V and 5 bases at J, with 12 bases between the two ends. The CDR3 region is CASSSTVGRNTIYF. CDR3 DNA: TGTGCCAGCAGTTCTACAGTCGGCCGAAACACCATATATTTT.

This chain connects TRBV25-1 to TRBJ2-2, with 7 nucleotides matching TRBD1. The germline CDR1 and CDR2 sequences are MGHDK and SYGVNS. With 7 bases clipped from V and 4 bases from J, the junction kept 6 bases outside the gene matches. CDR3 length equals 14 residues. The CDR3 DNA reads TGTGCCAGCAAAGACAGGGCACCCACCGGGGAGCTGTTTTTT. It yields the protein CASKDRAPTGELFF.

At least ten counts were recorded for this clonotype. V gene TRBV5-1 combines with J gene TRBJ2-7, with 13 bases identical to TRBD2. The CDR3 totals 15 residues. J was trimmed by 7 bases and V by 3 bases; bases with no gene match: 7. CDR1 is SGHRS, CDR2 YFSETQ, per germline. Here the CDR3 reads CASSWGLAGNVEQYF. The CDR3 bases are TGCGCCAGCAGCTGGGGACTAGCGGGAAATGTGGAGCAGTACTTC.

This clonotype was seen at least ten times. V usage is TRBV5-1 and J usage is TRBJ1-1, with D possibly matching TRBD1 (5 bases). The CDR3 is 15 residues long. CDR1 SGHRS and CDR2 YFSETQ come from the germline V gene. Between the trimmed V and J ends, which lost 0 bases and 1 base, there was a span of 10 bases. In DNA form, the CDR3 reads TGCGCCAGCAGCTTGGTCGAGGGGCCGAACACTGAAGCTTTCTTT. Amino acid sequence: CASSLVEGPNTEAFF.

J is TRBJ2-5 and V is TRBV9, with TRBD2 identical over 11 bases. With 3 bases clipped from V and 5 bases from J, the junction kept 6 bases outside the gene matches. CDR1 and CDR2 (germline): SGDLS, YYNGEE. This CDR3 spans 15 amino acids. CDR3 bases: TGTGCCAGCAGCGGGGGGACTAGCGGAAGGGAGACCCAGTACTTC. As protein: CASSGGTSGRETQYF.

This clonotype occurred a few times. The V gene is TRBV7-2, the J gene TRBJ2-7; D ambiguous. Trimming stripped 1 base from V and 3 bases from J, with 7 bases between. The germline V gene has CDR1 SGHTA and CDR2 FQGNSA. The CDR3 is 13 amino acids. Here the CDR3 DNA reads TGTGCCAGCAGCTTAGACTCCTTCTACGAGCAGTACTTC. As protein: CASSLDSFYEQYF.